This T cell receptor (beta chain) was captured by sequencing in a study of Tregs in tolerant kidney transplant recipients (dated by TCRdb to the late 2010s). Context from the whole study: TCRbeta sequencing was used in the study to identify donor-specific regulatory T cells before combined kidney and bone marrow transplantation, and the identified cells were then tracked after transplant.

For TCRbeta CDR3 sequencing, genomic DNA was extracted from sorted cells using the QIAGEN DNeasy Blood and Tissue Kit. High-throughput TCRbeta CDR3 sequencing, which included PCR amplification with bias correction and internal controls, was done commercially through immunoSEQ. The published analysis was carried out like this. A unique productive TCRbeta sequence was defined by the CDR3 nucleotide sequence when primers matched, and otherwise by the CDR3 amino acid sequence together with the Vbeta and Jbeta genes. Sorting error was corrected by removing sequences shared between sorted populations at a frequency ratio of 2:1 or less, and the remaining shared sequences were assigned to the higher population. Sequences were defined as donor-reactive when expanded at least 5-fold in CFSE-low cells versus unstimulated cells and present at a frequency of at least 0.01% in CFSE-low cells. Repertoire divergence was quantified by Jensen-Shannon divergence calculated from the top 100 TCRbeta sequences ranked by frequency. For any sample with multiple sequencing runs, sorting error was corrected in each run separately before the runs were pooled. Imported from immuneACCESS, the table was reduced by TCRdb to in-frame sequences with V and J called. These copies leave out some clones; in studies compared against another copy, an unresolved V gene accounts for under half, and the cause of the remainder is not known. The V and J calls and the clone size are those of that table, but D and trimming were determined from the DNA. The sample has approximately 13,000 clones on record. The ten top clones hold approximately 25% of the sample.

A remark on this clone: It lacks a known antigen. The CDR3 end falls 3 residues outside the read, so it is completed with the germline J gene.

The paper's findings and limits, for the study overall: Because the study included only a small number of patients, the results must be confirmed in larger populations and under other immunosuppression protocols. Although technical replication error seemed to be minimal, the question of biological reproducibility was not addressed directly. The most biologically relevant and donor-specific TCRbeta repertoire appeared to be identified by expanding Tregs with activated donor B cells. In tolerant patients, donor-specific Tregs expanded more than Tregs overall, which suggests antigen-driven rather than nonspecific expansion. For some patients, the PCR primers changed as time went on, which meant samples from those patients could not be compared with one another at the nucleotide level.

The sample's time point label, decoded: 6 months after combined kidney and bone marrow transplant. Related donors were used in the transplants with nonmyeloablative bone marrow transplantation, and mixed chimerism was transient in the human trials. Thawed PBMCs were FACS-sorted into unstimulated Tregs (CD4+CD25+CD127-), CD4+ non-Tregs (CD4+CD25-), CD4 cells and CD8 cells. The patients were several recipients of combined kidney and bone marrow transplants from the ITN036ST trial, and samples were available only from these trial subjects. Healthy control blood was processed to PBMCs by Ficoll density gradient and cryopreserved, and patient PBMCs were collected before and after transplant. V gives up 5 bases and J gives up 0 bases, and the segment between their germline ends measures 7 bases. CDR1 MNHEY and CDR2 SMNVEV were looked up in the germline V gene (reference sequence). Measured from the cysteine to the phenylalanine, the CDR3 is 14 residues long. The CDR3 was read in part: 33 bases, with the frame set at base 1.

The TCR sequence derives from a human patient who received a combined kidney and bone marrow transplant. A transplant means some T cells may be of graft donor rather than patient origin. Here the chain combines TRBV27 and TRBJ1-4; confidence is insufficient to name the D gene. The source was CD8+ T cells from blood (PBMCs), collected 6 months after the transplant. CDR3 loop: CASSTAATNEKLFF. CDR3 DNA, as far as it was read: TGTGCCAGCAGTACAGCAGCAACTAATGAAAAA.